This T cell receptor beta chain was sequenced in a study of cytomegalovirus exposure and HLA in healthy donors. Donors were ostensibly healthy at sampling, although undocumented immune exposures were probable. Primers: 60 Vbeta forward and 13 Jbeta reverse. Repertoires were generated with immunoSEQ multiplex PCR, while TCRdb's copy carries only in-frame clones and drops some. The top ten clones hold nearly 3.5% of a sample with 100,000 or so clones, 80% to 90% of them seen once. Sequenced input: PBMCs. The source of this sequence is a man younger than 40 in good health and CMV-seropositive.

The CDR3 spells CASSPGQVTYEQYF. The CDR3 coding sequence is TGCGCCAGCAGCCCCGGACAGGTTACCTACGAGCAGTACTTC. This chain connects TRBV5-1 to TRBJ2-7; 7 bases fit TRBD1. This CDR3 contains 14 residues. The ends lost 4 bases at V and 2 bases at J; junction bases unmatched: 6. Germline V gives CDR1 SGHRS, CDR2 YFSETQ.